This TCR beta chain is drawn from a study of shared clonotypes between healthy human individuals. Sorted-subset replicate PCRs used around 200 ng of genomic DNA. This amount corresponded to about 30,000 T cell genomes. Original processing notes: Junction-only sequences produced by ImmunoSEQ had no quality scores, so filtering differed. This table comes from immunoSEQ multiplex PCR, and its TCRdb copy is limited to in-frame clones, with some not included. V and J calls and clone size follow that table, whereas D and trimming were derived from the DNA. The profile shows roughly 2.1 million clones, about 92% of them singletons. Study results and limitations: Sampling involved blood alone; tissue repertoires likely differ.

V lost 0 bases, J lost 3 bases, and 17 bases lay in between. Germline V gene sequence: CDR1 MGHRA, CDR2 YSYEKL. There are 17 residues in the CDR3. Concerning this clone: Its antigen is still unknown.

Naivety among CD8 cells was defined by CD45RO negativity and positive CCR7 selection, thereby excluding terminally differentiated effector memory CD45RA+ cells. The V and J genes are TRBV4-1 and TRBJ2-5; perhaps TRBD1 as D (5 bases). Sequencing used naive CD8+ T cells from PBMCs. The TCR originated in a man younger than 30 in good health. Some clones in this sample may be carry-over from other donors' samples. The chain's CDR3 is CASSQDPRQGLEETQYF. CDR3 nucleotides: TGCGCCAGCAGCCAAGATCCAAGGCAGGGCTTAGAAGAGACCCAGTACTTC.